What follows are 3 T cell receptor beta chains derived from one specimen sequenced in a study of T cell responses to AZD1222 COVID-19 vaccine. The data were produced by immunoSEQ multiplex PCR, yet TCRdb's version contains in-frame clones alone and is incomplete. The table shows approximately 68,000 clones, with more than 70% occurring only once. The source material was peripheral blood, sampled on day 0 of AZD1222 vaccination. These receptors were obtained from an adult in good health.

The rearrangement joins TRBV10-1 to TRBJ1-1; D may be TRBD1 (5 bases). V dropped 11 bases and J dropped 1 base, with 14 bases sitting between them. The germline CDR1 and CDR2 sequences are WNHNN and SYGVQD (reference sequence). This CDR3 comprises 13 residues. The CDR3 is CAGARTPNTEAFF. The CDR3 DNA follows: TGCGCCGGGGCTAGGACACCGAACACTGAAGCTTTCTTT.

This chain uses TRBV18 with TRBJ1-2; 11 bases line up with TRBD1. V was pared by 5 bases and J by 5 bases, with 1 base of the junction left unmatched. The CDR3 runs to 13 residues. Germline loops: CDR1 KGHSH, CDR2 LQKENI. In DNA form, the CDR3 reads TGTGCCAGCTCAGGACAGGGGGCTTATGGCTACACCTTC. Translating gives CASSGQGAYGYTF.

The V call is TRBV5-5, the J call TRBJ2-5; 7 bases agree with TRBD1. V lost 3 bases and J lost 2; bases outside the gene matches: 10. There are 16 residues in the CDR3. Germline V gives CDR1 SGHKS, CDR2 YYEKEE (reference sequence). CDR3 sequence (DNA): TGTGCCAGCAGCTCTACTATGGGACAGAATCAAGAGACCCAGTACTTC. Encoded protein: CASSSTMGQNQETQYF.